A selection of T cell receptor beta chains follows, all from one sample in a study of beta chain features in type 1 diabetes. This table comes from immunoSEQ multiplex PCR, and its TCRdb copy is limited to in-frame clones, with some not included. The data show about 150,000 clones, over 9% seen once. The specimen was central memory CD4+ T cells from blood. These receptors originate from a young man with type 1 diabetes. Both conserved end residues are part of each CDR3.

v_call,cdr3_aa
TRBV5-4,CASSPAGTGAHYEQYF
TRBV5-8,CASSLARDGKETQYF
TRBV4-2,CASSHPGSFDEQFF
TRBV4-1,CASSRQDQTGGANYGYTF
TRBV18,CASSPLQRTGELFF
TRBV30,CAWGERETQYF
TRBV9,CASRAGGDINNEQFF
TRBV7-9,CASSPTRRSGANVLTF
TRBV15,CATSRDRGPGKLFF
TRBV7-9,CASSPLAGVTDTQYF
TRBV11-1,CASSLAIGGGSEAFF
TRBV5-6,CASSPTTSGGYEQYF
TRBV27,CASSLGLAASTDTQYF
TRBV7-9,CASSFGLTREETQYF
TRBV5-1,CASSLLEGTGSEQYF
TRBV29-1,CSVQPRDRGSYEQYF
TRBV6-5,CASSPNRVGETQYF
TRBV19,CASSSQGQETQYF
TRBV6-6,CASTRQGAKTQYF
TRBV5-1,CASSLGGYNEQFF
TRBV20-1,CSGSTRGLQYF
TRBV15,CATSGESNQPQHF
TRBV5-4,CASSLEKTSGYEQYF
TRBV6-6,CASSSTGISGNTIYF
TRBV28,CASNYGGGIEQYF
TRBV30,CAWSPWTGDYNEQFF
TRBV7-8,CAGSSGHQETQYF
TRBV7-9,CASSPGTGESEQFF
TRBV7-9,CASSSQGDYGYTF
TRBV7-2,CASSRTSGNTGELFF
TRBV28,CASRKMRVTEAFF
TRBV11-3,CASSPRDTYNYGYTF
TRBV6-1,CASTRLAGSVYEQYF
TRBV11-2,CASSQTSVTGELFF
TRBV11-3,CASSGAGGGSEQYF
TRBV5-1,CASSLPPSGWETQYF
TRBV7-9,CASNDRGNTEAFF
TRBV5-4,CASSSRSGANYGYTF
TRBV7-8,CASSYNSGSGELFF
TRBV10-2,CASSDRPNQPQHF
TRBV6-6,CASRVRTDTQYF
TRBV4-3,CASSTRAGTATYEQYF
TRBV18,CASSPRGQGGDTQYF
TRBV6-1,CASRTGTSEETQYF
TRBV30,CAWSATGELFF
TRBV30,CAWSGRDRGRETQYF